This T cell receptor (beta chain) was identified during a study of cytomegalovirus exposure and HLA in healthy donors. Overall study: Unique TCRs from HLA-typed donors, 65 million to 85 million of them, were held in an early data release. General study points: A missense variant in DCLRE1C was later tied to TCR beta V- and J-gene trimming. A later analysis showed TCR association rates differing by HLA locus, peaking at DRB1 and lowest at HLA-C.

As concerns this clone: What it binds is not known.

The CDR3 is 13 residues long. Trimming at V came to 0 bases and at J to 7 bases, leaving 4 bases not matched to a gene. Germline V gene sequence: CDR1 GTSNPN, CDR2 SVGIG (reference sequence). With 60 Vbeta and 13 Jbeta primers, the PCR was carried out. The method was immunoSEQ multiplex PCR; TCRdb's version includes in-frame clones alone and lacks a portion of them. The top ten clones hold approximately 0.97% of a sample with about 140,000 clones, almost 80% of them seen once. The sequenced material came from PBMCs. The chain combines TRBV30 with TRBJ2-7, with 9 bases lining up with TRBD1. The receptor was derived from a young man in good health and CMV-seronegative. CDR3 sequence: CAWSVLGQGEQYF. CDR3 coding DNA: TGTGCCTGGAGTGTACTGGGACAGGGTGAGCAGTACTTC.